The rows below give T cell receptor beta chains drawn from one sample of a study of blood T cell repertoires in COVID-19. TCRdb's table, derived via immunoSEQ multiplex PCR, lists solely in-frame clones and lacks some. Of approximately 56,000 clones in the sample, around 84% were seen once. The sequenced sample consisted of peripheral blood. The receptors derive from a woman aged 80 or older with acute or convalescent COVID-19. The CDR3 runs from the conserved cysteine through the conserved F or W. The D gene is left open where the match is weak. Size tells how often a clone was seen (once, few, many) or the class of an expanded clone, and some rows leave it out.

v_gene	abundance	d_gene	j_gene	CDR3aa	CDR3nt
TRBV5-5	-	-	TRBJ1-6	CASSPPPGAGSPLHF	TGTGCCAGCAGCCCCCCACCCGGGGCGGGGTCACCCCTCCACTTT
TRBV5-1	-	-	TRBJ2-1	CASSLAGRGNEQFF	TGCGCCAGCAGCTTGGCAGGAAGAGGGAATGAGCAGTTCTTC
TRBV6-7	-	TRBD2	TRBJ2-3	CASRGGEGFSSTDTQYF	TGTGCCAGCAGGGGAGGGGAAGGATTCTCTAGCACAGATACGCAGTATTTT
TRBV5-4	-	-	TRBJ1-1	CASSEGHSMNTEAFF	TGTGCCAGCAGCGAGGGACACAGCATGAACACTGAAGCTTTCTTT
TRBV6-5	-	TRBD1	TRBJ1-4	CASRKGQVNEKLFF	TGTGCCAGCAGAAAAGGACAGGTGAATGAAAAACTGTTTTTT
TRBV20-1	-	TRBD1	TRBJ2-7	CSASRGGTGKENEQYF	TGCAGTGCTAGTCGGGGCGGGACAGGGAAAGAGAACGAGCAGTACTTC
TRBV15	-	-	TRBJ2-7	CATSSLGGGGTSYEQYF	TGTGCCACCAGCAGCTTAGGAGGAGGAGGAACCTCCTACGAGCAGTACTTC
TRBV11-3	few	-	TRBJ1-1	CASSSFAQGNTEAFF	TGTGCCAGCAGCTCATTTGCCCAGGGCAACACTGAAGCTTTCTTT
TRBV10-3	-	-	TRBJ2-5	CATSTESQETQYF	TGTGCCACCTCGACAGAATCTCAAGAGACCCAGTACTTC
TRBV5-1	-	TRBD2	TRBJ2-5	CASSLGTRGIQETQYF	TGCGCCAGCAGCTTGGGGACTAGAGGGATACAAGAGACCCAGTACTTC
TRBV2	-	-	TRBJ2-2	CATRTGTTYTGELFF	TGTGCCACTCGTACCGGGACAACATACACCGGGGAGCTGTTTTTT
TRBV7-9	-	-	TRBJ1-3	CASSLNMISGNTIYF	TGTGCCAGCAGCTTAAACATGATCTCTGGAAACACCATATATTTT
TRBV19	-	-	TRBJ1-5	CASTYDSQGNQPQHF	TGTGCCAGTACCTACGACAGTCAAGGGAATCAGCCCCAGCATTTT
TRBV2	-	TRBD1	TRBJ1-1	CASTRQGSNTEAFF	TGTGCCAGCACTAGACAGGGATCGAACACTGAAGCTTTCTTT
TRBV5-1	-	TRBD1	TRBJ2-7	CASSLGQGSGEQYF	TGCGCCAGCAGCCTCGGACAGGGGTCGGGTGAGCAGTACTTC
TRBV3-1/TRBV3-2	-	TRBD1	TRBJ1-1	CASSQPNPGQGMNTEAFF	TGTGCCAGCAGCCAACCGAATCCGGGACAGGGGATGAACACTGAAGCTTTCTTT
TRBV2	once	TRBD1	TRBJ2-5	CASSSDRGGETQYF	TGTGCCAGCAGTTCGGACAGGGGGGGAGAGACCCAGTACTTC
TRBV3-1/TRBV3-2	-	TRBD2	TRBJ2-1	CASSQKAGGNGNEQFF	TGTGCCAGCAGCCAAAAAGCGGGGGGTAACGGGAATGAGCAGTTCTTC
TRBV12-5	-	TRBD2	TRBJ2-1	CASGLNSGEVQFF	TGTGCTAGTGGTTTAAATAGCGGGGAGGTGCAGTTCTTC
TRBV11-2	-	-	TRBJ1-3	CASSKDTHSGNTIYF	TGTGCCAGCAGCAAAGACACTCACTCTGGAAACACCATATATTTT
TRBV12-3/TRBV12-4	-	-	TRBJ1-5	CASSLAGNQPQHF	TGTGCCAGCAGTTTGGCGGGCAATCAGCCCCAGCATTTT
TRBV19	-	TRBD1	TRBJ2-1	CASSRGNRGRKTYNEQFF	TGTGCCAGTAGTAGGGGCAACAGGGGCCGAAAGACCTACAATGAGCAGTTCTTC
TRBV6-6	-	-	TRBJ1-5	CASSSPGPQHF	TGTGCCAGCAGTTCCCCAGGGCCCCAGCATTTT
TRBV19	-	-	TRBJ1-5	CASSRRRDNQPQHF	TGTGCCAGTAGTCGCCGCAGGGACAATCAGCCCCAGCATTTT
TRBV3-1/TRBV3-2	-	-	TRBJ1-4	CASSQGSGGTNEKLFF	TGTGCCAGCAGCCAAGGTTCCGGGGGAACTAATGAAAAACTGTTTTTT
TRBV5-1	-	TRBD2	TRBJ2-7	CASSSVGRTSDEQYF	TGCGCCAGCAGCTCAGTGGGTCGTACTAGCGACGAGCAGTACTTC
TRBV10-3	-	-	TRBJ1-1	CAISENGITEAFF	TGTGCCATCAGTGAGAATGGCATCACTGAAGCTTTCTTT
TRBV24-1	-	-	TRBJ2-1	CATSDSRAGYNEQFF	TGTGCCACCAGTGATAGCAGGGCCGGTTACAATGAGCAGTTCTTC
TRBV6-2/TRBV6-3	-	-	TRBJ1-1	CASSYSTLRGTEAFF	TGTGCCAGCAGTTACTCGACCCTGAGGGGGACTGAAGCTTTCTTT
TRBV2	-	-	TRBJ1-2	CASSDPGYGYTF	TGTGCCAGCAGTGACCCGGGCTATGGCTACACCTTC
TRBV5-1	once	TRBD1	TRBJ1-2	CASSLNPPGTGFVGYTF	TGCGCCAGCAGCTTGAACCCTCCCGGGACAGGGTTTGTCGGCTACACCTTC
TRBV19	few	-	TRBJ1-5	CASNQQGDGPQHF	TGTGCCAGTAACCAACAGGGAGATGGACCCCAGCATTTT
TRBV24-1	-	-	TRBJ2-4	CATSDPTGPQNIQYF	TGTGCCACCAGTGATCCAACAGGGCCCCAAAACATTCAGTACTTC
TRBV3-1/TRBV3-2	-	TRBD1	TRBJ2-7	CASSQGSYRGPYEQYF	TGTGCCAGCAGCCAAGGAAGCTACAGGGGGCCCTACGAGCAGTACTTC
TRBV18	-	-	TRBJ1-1	CASSGLADTEAFF	TGTGCCAGCTCAGGACTTGCCGACACTGAAGCTTTCTTT
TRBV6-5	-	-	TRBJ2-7	CASTYSTGSNYEQYF	TGTGCCAGCACTTATTCGACCGGGAGCAACTACGAGCAGTACTTC
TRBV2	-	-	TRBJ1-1	CASSDLRYTEAFF	TGTGCCAGCAGTGACCTAAGATACACTGAAGCTTTCTTT
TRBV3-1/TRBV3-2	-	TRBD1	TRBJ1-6	CASRRGQGNSPLYF	TGTGCCAGCAGGCGGGGACAGGGTAATTCACCCCTCTACTTT
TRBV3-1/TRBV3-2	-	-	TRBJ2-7	CASSHRAHYEQYF	TGTGCCAGCAGCCACAGGGCCCACTACGAGCAGTACTTC
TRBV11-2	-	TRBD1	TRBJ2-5	CASSPRGPIQETQYF	TGTGCCAGCAGCCCAAGGGGGCCGATCCAAGAGACCCAGTACTTC